The clone carrying this T cell receptor (beta chain) came up once. Under the authors' procedure: Scientists estimated how many nucleated cells there were by amplifying reference gene primers. Sequencing was performed with immunoSEQ multiplex PCR; in TCRdb, only in-frame clones are kept and a portion is missing. D and trimming come from the DNA, and the V and J calls and clone size come from that table. Of approximately 220,000 clones in the sample, roughly 80% are singletons; the top ten hold more than 9%. This record belongs to a study of blood T cell repertoires in COVID-19. Trimming took off 3 bases at V and 0 bases at J, with 16 bases between the two ends. The CDR3 is 17 residues long. Germline CDR1 SGHDT, CDR2 YYEEEE.

Material: peripheral blood. The chain employs TRBV5-6 and TRBJ1-3; tentatively, D is TRBD1 (5 bases). This receptor was taken from an elderly woman with acute or convalescent COVID-19. The DNA for the CDR3 is TGTGCCAGCAGCTCGCCGCTAAGGAGGGGCTCTGGAAACACCATATATTTT. This translates into CASSSPLRRGSGNTIYF. Using reference TRBV5-6 and TRBJ1-3 for the parts outside the CDR3, the full variable domain is DAGVTQSPTHLIKTRGQQVTLRCSPKSGHDTVSWYQQALGQGPQFIFQYYEEEERQRGNFPDRFSGHQFPNYSSELNVNALLLGDSALYLCASSSPLRRGSGNTIYFGEGSWLTVV.